This is a list of T cell receptor beta chains from one sample in a study of blood T cell repertoires in COVID-19. Some clones are missing from TCRdb's copy, which holds only in-frame ones; the method was immunoSEQ multiplex PCR. The sample has around 260,000 clones, more than 85% seen once. Sequencing was performed on peripheral blood. Receptors were obtained from a person aged 18-29 years with COVID-19, enrolled during active disease. Each CDR3 is given with its conserved first and last residue. D genes are given only for firm matches. Size values are once, few and many counts, or a class for expanded clones, and some rows have none.

clone size	J gene	D gene	V gene	CDR3 protein	CDR3 DNA
-	TRBJ1-6	-	TRBV20-1	CSASIRDFPYF	TGCAGTGCTAGCATACGGGATTTCCCCTACTTT
-	TRBJ2-2	TRBD1	TRBV24-1	CATSDQDRPAPGELFF	TGTGCCACCAGTGACCAGGACAGGCCGGCACCCGGGGAGCTGTTTTTT
-	TRBJ2-2	TRBD2	TRBV5-1	CASSFHAGGPGTGELFF	TGCGCCAGCAGCTTTCATGCGGGAGGGCCGGGTACCGGGGAGCTGTTTTTT
-	TRBJ1-3	TRBD1	TRBV25-1	CASSETPGQGISGNTIYF	TGTGCCAGCAGTGAAACCCCAGGACAGGGAATCTCTGGAAACACCATATATTTT
-	TRBJ1-2	-	TRBV6-5	CASRWPNYGYTF	TGTGCCAGCAGGTGGCCGAACTATGGCTACACCTTC
-	TRBJ2-5	-	TRBV20-1	CSAFPGETQYF	TGCAGTGCCTTCCCAGGAGAGACCCAGTACTTC
-	TRBJ2-7	-	TRBV5-1	CASSPGQGIYEQYF	TGCGCCAGCAGCCCGGGCCAGGGTATCTACGAGCAGTACTTC
-	TRBJ1-2	TRBD1	TRBV28	CASSPLQTGNSYGYTF	TGTGCCAGCAGTCCGCTTCAGACAGGGAATTCCTATGGCTACACCTTC
-	TRBJ2-3	-	TRBV7-9	CASRQVHSSTDTQYF	TGTGCCAGCAGACAAGTTCATTCTAGCACAGATACGCAGTATTTT
-	TRBJ2-7	TRBD2	TRBV7-3	CASSLMVEAGESSYEQYF	TGTGCCAGCAGCTTAATGGTCGAAGCGGGAGAATCAAGTTACGAGCAGTACTTC
-	TRBJ1-5	-	TRBV4-1	CASSMDSSNQPQHF	TGCGCCAGCAGTATGGACAGTAGCAATCAGCCCCAGCATTTT
once	TRBJ2-1	TRBD2	TRBV19	CASRSGLAGVEQFF	TGTGCCAGTAGATCGGGACTAGCGGGAGTCGAGCAGTTCTTC
-	TRBJ1-1	-	TRBV10-1	CASSDHRDPPIGSTEAFF	TGCGCCAGCAGTGACCACAGGGACCCCCCGATCGGTAGCACTGAAGCTTTCTTT
-	TRBJ1-2	-	TRBV27	CASSLNSNYGYTF	TGTGCCAGCAGTTTAAACAGTAACTATGGCTACACCTTC
-	TRBJ1-6	TRBD1	TRBV28	CASSPRGQGDHNSPLHF	TGTGCCAGCAGTCCTAGAGGACAGGGGGATCATAATTCACCCCTCCACTTT
-	TRBJ2-5	TRBD2	TRBV15	CATSRPARAGEEETQYF	TGTGCCACCAGCAGACCTGCCCGAGCGGGAGAAGAAGAGACCCAGTACTTC
-	TRBJ2-3	TRBD1	TRBV7-9	CASSTGQFSTDTQYF	TGTGCCAGCAGCACGGGACAGTTTAGCACAGATACGCAGTATTTT
-	TRBJ2-3	-	TRBV6-5	CASSLAGEGTDTQYF	TGTGCCAGCAGTCTAGCTGGAGAGGGCACAGATACGCAGTATTTT
-	TRBJ2-7	-	TRBV7-6	CASSLGGRASSYEQYF	TGTGCCAGCAGCTTAGGCGGCAGGGCCAGCTCCTACGAGCAGTACTTC
-	TRBJ2-7	TRBD1	TRBV24-1	CATSDSHRQGPGEQYF	TGTGCCACCAGTGATTCCCACCGACAGGGGCCGGGCGAGCAGTACTTC
-	TRBJ2-7	-	TRBV5-1	CASTPLGGSNEQYF	TGCGCCAGCACCCCTTTGGGTGGGAGCAACGAGCAGTACTTC
-	TRBJ2-5	TRBD2	TRBV6-5	CASSYSMGTKETQYF	TGTGCCAGCAGTTACTCGATGGGGACTAAAGAGACCCAGTACTTC
once	TRBJ2-7	TRBD1	TRBV18	CASSMGQETYEQYF	TGTGCCAGCTCCATGGGACAGGAGACCTACGAGCAGTACTTC
-	TRBJ2-5	TRBD1	TRBV19	CASSGPQGAGETQYF	TGTGCCAGTAGTGGACCCCAGGGGGCTGGGGAGACCCAGTACTTC
-	TRBJ1-4	-	TRBV5-1	CASSLGYSGAGEKLFF	TGCGCCAGCAGCTTGGGTTACTCAGGGGCCGGGGAAAAACTGTTTTTT
-	TRBJ2-1	TRBD2	TRBV11-3	CASSLGLAGYNEQFF	TGTGCCAGCAGCTTGGGACTAGCGGGTTACAATGAGCAGTTCTTC
-	TRBJ2-3	TRBD2	TRBV4-1	CASSVALAGGPDTQYF	TGCGCCAGCAGCGTGGCCCTAGCGGGAGGACCAGATACGCAGTATTTT
-	TRBJ2-1	-	TRBV5-4	CASSATAGRNEQFF	TGTGCCAGCAGCGCGACAGCGGGCAGGAATGAGCAGTTCTTC
-	TRBJ2-1	TRBD2	TRBV5-1	CASSFERGDNEQFF	TGCGCCAGCAGCTTTGAGCGGGGGGACAATGAGCAGTTCTTC
-	TRBJ2-3	-	TRBV3-1/TRBV3-2	CASSQDHSQDTQYF	TGTGCCAGCAGCCAAGATCACTCCCAAGATACGCAGTATTTT
once	TRBJ2-1	-	TRBV30	CAWSPTGSTSKNNEQFF	TGTGCCTGGAGTCCTACAGGGTCTACCTCGAAGAACAATGAGCAGTTCTTC
-	TRBJ2-3	TRBD1	TRBV28	CASSTLDRLSPTDTQYF	TGTGCCAGCAGTACCCTGGACAGGTTAAGTCCCACAGATACGCAGTATTTT
-	TRBJ2-7	-	TRBV15	CATSRKAGEQYF	TGTGCCACCAGCAGGAAAGCGGGCGAGCAGTACTTC
-	TRBJ2-2	-	TRBV25-1	CASSDPTVGGELFF	TGTGCCAGCAGTGACCCAACAGTCGGCGGGGAGCTGTTTTTT
-	TRBJ2-1	TRBD2	TRBV27	CASCGRASYNEQFF	TGTGCCAGCTGCGGGAGGGCCTCCTACAATGAGCAGTTCTTC
-	TRBJ2-7	-	TRBV18	CASSRDTSYEQYF	TGTGCCAGCTCCCGGGACACTTCCTACGAGCAGTACTTC
-	TRBJ1-1	-	TRBV5-1	CASSFSGNTEAFF	TGCGCCAGCAGTTTTTCCGGGAACACTGAAGCTTTCTTT
-	TRBJ2-1	TRBD2	TRBV6-5	CASSYFTSGLYNEQFF	TGTGCCAGCAGTTACTTCACTAGCGGGCTGTACAATGAGCAGTTCTTC
-	TRBJ2-1	TRBD1	TRBV28	CASSSTGTGDYNEQFF	TGTGCCAGCAGTTCAACCGGGACAGGGGACTACAATGAGCAGTTCTTC
-	TRBJ2-7	TRBD2	TRBV6-5	CASSFLRLAGPYEQYF	TGTGCCAGCAGTTTCTTAAGGCTAGCGGGGCCCTACGAGCAGTACTTC
-	TRBJ2-1	TRBD2	TRBV7-9	CASSPAGVYNEQFF	TGTGCCAGCAGCCCAGCGGGAGTTTACAATGAGCAGTTCTTC
-	TRBJ2-5	-	TRBV27	CASSPAGGETQYF	TGTGCCAGCAGTCCCGCGGGTGGGGAGACCCAGTACTTC
once	TRBJ2-3	-	TRBV29-1	CSVFTGMGADTQYF	TGCAGCGTTTTTACAGGGATGGGGGCAGATACGCAGTATTTT
-	TRBJ1-1	TRBD1	TRBV28	CASREGAKVMNTEAFF	TGTGCCAGCAGGGAGGGGGCGAAGGTAATGAACACTGAAGCTTTCTTT